This TCR beta chain emerged from a study of blood T cell repertoires in COVID-19. Study context: The United States, Italy and Spain provided the acute and convalescent COVID-19 samples. T cells, B-cell-depleted T cells, or PBMCs supplied cDNA or gDNA.

Per the original methods: It was from reference gene primer amplification that nucleated cell counts were estimated. Clones were sequenced by immunoSEQ multiplex PCR, and TCRdb holds only the in-frame ones, with some missing. Clone size and the V and J calls come from that table; the DNA yielded D and trimming. This sample has 170,000 or so clones, with 80% to 85% found just once. This sequence originates from a young man with active or convalescent COVID-19. Sequenced sample: peripheral blood.

The CDR3 loop reads CASSPMDSWNYGYTF. Here the CDR3 DNA reads TGTGCCAGCAGCCCCATGGACAGCTGGAACTATGGCTACACCTTC. V is TRBV11-2 and J is TRBJ1-2, with a weak D call TRBD1 (6 bases). Trimming pared 5 bases from V and 2 bases from J, leaving 15 bases between. CDR1 and CDR2 from the germline V gene are SGHAT and FQNNGV. The CDR3 is 15 amino acids.